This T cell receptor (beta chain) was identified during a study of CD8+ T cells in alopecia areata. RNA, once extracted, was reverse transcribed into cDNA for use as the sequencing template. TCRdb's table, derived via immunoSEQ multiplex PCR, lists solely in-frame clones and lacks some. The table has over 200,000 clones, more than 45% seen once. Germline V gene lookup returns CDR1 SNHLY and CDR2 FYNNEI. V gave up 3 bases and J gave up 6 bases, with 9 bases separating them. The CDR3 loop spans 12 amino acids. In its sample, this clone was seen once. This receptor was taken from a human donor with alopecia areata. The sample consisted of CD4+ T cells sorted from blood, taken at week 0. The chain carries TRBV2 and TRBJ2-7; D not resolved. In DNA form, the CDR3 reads TGTGCCAGCAGTGAGGGGTCGAGCGAGCAGTACTTC. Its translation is CASSEGSSEQYF.